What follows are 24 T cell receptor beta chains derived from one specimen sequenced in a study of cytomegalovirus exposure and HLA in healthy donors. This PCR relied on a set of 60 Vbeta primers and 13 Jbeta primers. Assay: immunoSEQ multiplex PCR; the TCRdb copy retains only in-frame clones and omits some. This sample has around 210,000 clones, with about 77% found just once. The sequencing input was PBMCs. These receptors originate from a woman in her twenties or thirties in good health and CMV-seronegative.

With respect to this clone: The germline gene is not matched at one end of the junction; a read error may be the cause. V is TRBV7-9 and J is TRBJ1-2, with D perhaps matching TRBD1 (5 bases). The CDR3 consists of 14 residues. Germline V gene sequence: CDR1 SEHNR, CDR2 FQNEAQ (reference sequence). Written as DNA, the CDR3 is TGTTCCAGCAGCTTAGCGGTTAGGGGCGAGGGCTACACCTTC. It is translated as CSSSLAVRGEGYTF.

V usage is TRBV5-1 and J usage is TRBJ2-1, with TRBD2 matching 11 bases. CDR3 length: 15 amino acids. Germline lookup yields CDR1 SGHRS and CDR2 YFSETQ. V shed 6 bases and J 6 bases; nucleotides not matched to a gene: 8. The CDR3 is CASMFLAGGGNEQFF. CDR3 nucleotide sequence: TGCGCCAGCATGTTCCTAGCGGGAGGAGGCAATGAGCAGTTCTTC.

CDR3 nucleotides: TGTGCCAGCAGCAAAGGAGATCGGGGACAGGGATTCTCCAAGCAGTACTTC. Encoded protein: CASSKGDRGQGFSKQYF. The chain has TRBV21-1 and TRBJ2-7; the D segment call TRBD1 is taken from the table without a DNA check. TRBV21-1 is recorded as a pseudogene. The CDR3 is made up of 17 amino acids.

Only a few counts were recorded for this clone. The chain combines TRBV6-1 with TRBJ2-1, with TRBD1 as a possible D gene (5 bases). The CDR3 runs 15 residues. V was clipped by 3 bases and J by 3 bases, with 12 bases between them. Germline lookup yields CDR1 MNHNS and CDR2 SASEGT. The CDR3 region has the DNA TGTGCCAGCAGTGAGTTTGGGGCAGTCTACAATGAGCAGTTCTTC. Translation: CASSEFGAVYNEQFF.

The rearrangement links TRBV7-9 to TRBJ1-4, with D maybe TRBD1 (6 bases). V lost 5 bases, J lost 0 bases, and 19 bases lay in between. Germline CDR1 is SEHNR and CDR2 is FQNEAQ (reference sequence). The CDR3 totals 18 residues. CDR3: CASSLVFHRVATNEKLFF. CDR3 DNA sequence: TGTGCCAGCAGCCTAGTATTTCACAGGGTTGCAACTAATGAAAAACTGTTTTTT.

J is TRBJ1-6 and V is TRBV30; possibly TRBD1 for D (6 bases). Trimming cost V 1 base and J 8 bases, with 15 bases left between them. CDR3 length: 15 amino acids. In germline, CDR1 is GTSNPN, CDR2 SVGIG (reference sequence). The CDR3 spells CAWSEPGTIYSPLHF. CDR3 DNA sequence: TGTGCCTGGAGTGAACCCGGGACAATTTATTCACCCCTCCACTTT.

CDR3 sequence: CASSQATETQYF. The CDR3 coding sequence is TGTGCCAGCAGCCAGGCTACAGAGACCCAGTACTTC. This chain links TRBV11-2 with TRBJ2-5; D gene unclear. The germline V and J ends were trimmed by 5 bases and 4 bases, with 8 bases remaining between them. Germline CDR1 and CDR2: SGHAT and FQNNGV. The CDR3 is 12 amino acids.

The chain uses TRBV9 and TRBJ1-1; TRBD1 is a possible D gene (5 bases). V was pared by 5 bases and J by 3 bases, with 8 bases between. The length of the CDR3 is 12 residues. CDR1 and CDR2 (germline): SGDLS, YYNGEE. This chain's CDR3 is CASSPRDTEAFF. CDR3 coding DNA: TGTGCCAGCAGTCCCAGGGACACTGAAGCTTTCTTT.

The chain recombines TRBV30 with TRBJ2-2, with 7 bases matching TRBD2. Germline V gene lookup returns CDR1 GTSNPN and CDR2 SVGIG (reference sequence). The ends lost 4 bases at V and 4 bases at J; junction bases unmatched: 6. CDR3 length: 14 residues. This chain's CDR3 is CAWIKWGGTGELFF. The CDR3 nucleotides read TGTGCCTGGATTAAGTGGGGGGGCACCGGGGAGCTGTTTTTT.

The CDR3 nucleotides are TGTGCCAGTACCCCGACAGGGGTTAATGGCTACACCTTC. As protein: CASTPTGVNGYTF. The genes are TRBV19 and TRBJ1-2; TRBD1 matches at 8 bases. This CDR3 contains 13 residues. Unmatched junction bases numbered 7, after V lost 7 bases and J lost 6 bases. Germline lookup yields CDR1 LNHDA and CDR2 SQIVND (reference sequence). The variable domain in full, completed from reference TRBV19 and TRBJ1-2, reads DGGITQSPKYLFRKEGQNVTLSCEQNLNHDAMYWYRQDPGQGLRLIYYSQIVNDFQKGDIAEGYSVSREKKESFPLTVTSAQKNPTAFYLCASTPTGVNGYTFGSGTRLTVV.

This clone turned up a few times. The CDR3 loop reads CASSLGGWTEAFF. The CDR3 nucleotides read TGTGCCAGCAGCTTAGGAGGATGGACTGAAGCTTTCTTT. The V call is TRBV7-9, the J call TRBJ1-1; D is unresolved. V dropped 1 base and J dropped 5 bases, with 8 bases sitting between them. The CDR3 totals 13 residues. Germline values: CDR1 SEHNR, CDR2 FQNEAQ (reference sequence).

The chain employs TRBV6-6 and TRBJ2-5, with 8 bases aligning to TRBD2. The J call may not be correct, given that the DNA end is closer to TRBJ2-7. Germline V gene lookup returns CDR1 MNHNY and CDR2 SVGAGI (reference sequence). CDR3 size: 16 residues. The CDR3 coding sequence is TGTGCCAGCAGTTCTAGCCGGGAGGGTGGCACCTACGAGCAGTACTTC. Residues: CASSSSREGGTYEQYF.

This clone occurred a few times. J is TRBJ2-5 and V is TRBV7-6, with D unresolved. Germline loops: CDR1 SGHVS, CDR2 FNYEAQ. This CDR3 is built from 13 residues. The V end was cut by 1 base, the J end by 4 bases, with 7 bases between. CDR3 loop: CASSLGAIETQYF. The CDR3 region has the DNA TGTGCCAGCAGCTTAGGGGCGATAGAGACCCAGTACTTC.

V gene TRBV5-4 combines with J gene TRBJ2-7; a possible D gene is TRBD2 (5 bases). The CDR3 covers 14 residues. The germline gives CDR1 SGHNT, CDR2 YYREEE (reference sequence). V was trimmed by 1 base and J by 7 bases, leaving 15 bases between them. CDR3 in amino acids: CASSLFQEAEEQYF. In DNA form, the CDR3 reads TGTGCCAGCAGCTTGTTTCAGGAGGCGGAGGAGCAGTACTTC.

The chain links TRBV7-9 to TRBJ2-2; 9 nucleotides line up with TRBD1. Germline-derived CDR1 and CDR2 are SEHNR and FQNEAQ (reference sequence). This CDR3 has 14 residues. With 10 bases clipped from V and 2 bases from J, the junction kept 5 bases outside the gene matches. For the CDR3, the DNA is TGTGCCACGGGGACAGGGTCTAACACCGGGGAGCTGTTTTTT. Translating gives CATGTGSNTGELFF. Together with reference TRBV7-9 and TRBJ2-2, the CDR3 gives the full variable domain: DTGVSQNPRHKITKRGQNVTFRCDPISEHNRLYWYRQTLGQGPEFLTYFQNEAQLEKSRLLSDRFSAERPKGSFSTLEIQRTEQGDSAMYLCATGTGSNTGELFFGEGSRLTVL.

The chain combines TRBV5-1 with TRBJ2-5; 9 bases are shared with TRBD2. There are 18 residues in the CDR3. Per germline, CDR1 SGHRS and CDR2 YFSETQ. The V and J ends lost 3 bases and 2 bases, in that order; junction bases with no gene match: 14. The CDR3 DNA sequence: TGCGCCAGCAGCTCTTTACCCCTTAGCGGGGGAAAACAAGAGACCCAGTACTTC. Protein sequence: CASSSLPLSGGKQETQYF. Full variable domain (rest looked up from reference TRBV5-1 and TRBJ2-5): KAGVTQTPRYLIKTRGQQVTLSCSPISGHRSVSWYQQTPGQGLQFLFEYFSETQRNKGNFPGRFSGRQFSNSRSEMNVSTLELGDSALYLCASSSLPLSGGKQETQYFGPGTRLLVL.

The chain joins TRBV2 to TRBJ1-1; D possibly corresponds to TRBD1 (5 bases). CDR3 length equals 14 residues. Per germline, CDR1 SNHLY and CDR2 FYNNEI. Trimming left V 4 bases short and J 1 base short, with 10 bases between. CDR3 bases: TGTGCCAGCAGTGCCCGGGGGGGGAACACTGAAGCTTTCTTT. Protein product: CASSARGGNTEAFF.

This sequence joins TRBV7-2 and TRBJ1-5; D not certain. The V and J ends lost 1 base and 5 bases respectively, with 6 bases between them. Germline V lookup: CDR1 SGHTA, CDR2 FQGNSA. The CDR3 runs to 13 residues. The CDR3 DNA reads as TGTGCCAGCAGCTTAGACATCGATCAGCCCCAGCATTTT. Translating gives CASSLDIDQPQHF.

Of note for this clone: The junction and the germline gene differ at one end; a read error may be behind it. CDR3: CSSSLVLGGHEQYF. The CDR3 nucleotides are TGTTCCAGCAGCTTAGTTCTTGGGGGCCACGAGCAGTACTTC. V is TRBV7-9 and J is TRBJ2-7, with a possible D match to TRBD1 (6 bases). This CDR3 region has 14 residues. Germline V lookup: CDR1 SEHNR, CDR2 FQNEAQ (reference sequence).

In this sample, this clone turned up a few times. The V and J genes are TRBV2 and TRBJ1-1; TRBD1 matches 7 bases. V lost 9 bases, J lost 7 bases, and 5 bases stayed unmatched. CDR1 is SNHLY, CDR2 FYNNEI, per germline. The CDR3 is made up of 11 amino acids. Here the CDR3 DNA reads TGTGCCAGATTAGGGACAGTTGAAGCTTTCTTT. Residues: CARLGTVEAFF.

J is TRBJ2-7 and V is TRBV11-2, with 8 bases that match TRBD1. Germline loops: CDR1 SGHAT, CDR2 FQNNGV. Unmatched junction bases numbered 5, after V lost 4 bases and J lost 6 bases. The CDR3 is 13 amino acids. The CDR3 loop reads CASSSPRGREQYF. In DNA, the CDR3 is TGTGCCAGCAGCTCCCCCAGGGGGCGCGAGCAGTACTTC.

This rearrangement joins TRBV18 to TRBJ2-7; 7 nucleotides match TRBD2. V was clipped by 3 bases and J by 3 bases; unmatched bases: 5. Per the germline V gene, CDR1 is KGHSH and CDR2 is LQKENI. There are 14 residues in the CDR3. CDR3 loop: CASSPSGSHYEQYF. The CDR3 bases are TGTGCCAGCTCACCTAGCGGGTCCCACTACGAGCAGTACTTC.

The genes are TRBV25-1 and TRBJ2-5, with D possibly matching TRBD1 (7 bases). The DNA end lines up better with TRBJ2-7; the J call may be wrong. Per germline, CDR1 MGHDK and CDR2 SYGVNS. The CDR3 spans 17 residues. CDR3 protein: CASSELAGGYFTYEQYF. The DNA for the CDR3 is TGTGCCAGCAGTGAATTGGCAGGGGGGTATTTTACCTACGAGCAGTACTTC.

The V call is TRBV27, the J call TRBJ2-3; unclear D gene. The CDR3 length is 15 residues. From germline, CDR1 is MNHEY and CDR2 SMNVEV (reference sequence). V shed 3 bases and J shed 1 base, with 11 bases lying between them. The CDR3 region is CASSFKFPGTDTQYF. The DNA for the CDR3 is TGTGCCAGCAGTTTTAAGTTTCCAGGCACAGATACGCAGTATTTT.